This T cell receptor (beta chain) was recovered during a study of CD8+ T cells in alopecia areata. Whole-study findings and limits: Many of the expanded lesional clones endured in scalp and blood while on tofacitinib.

Details on this clone: The antigen is not known.

Per the germline V gene, CDR1 is MDHEN and CDR2 is SYDVKM. V lost 3 bases and J 0 bases, leaving 14 bases between the germline ends. This CDR3 is built from 16 residues. Described treatment: oral pan-JAK inhibitor, 5-10 mg twice daily. RNA, once extracted, was reverse transcribed into cDNA for use as the sequencing template. Method: immunoSEQ multiplex PCR; TCRdb's copy keeps in-frame clones and lacks some. The sample consists of about 100,000 clones, 44% of them appearing once. The receptor was derived from a human donor with alopecia areata. This chain joins TRBV28 and TRBJ1-2; D gene ambiguous. The material was CD8+ T cells sorted from blood, obtained at week 24, from a patient treated with tofacitinib. The CDR3 here is CASSFDVLASNYGYTF. The CDR3 DNA is TGTGCCAGCAGTTTCGACGTCCTCGCCTCTAACTATGGCTACACCTTC.